These 10 T cell receptor beta chains share one sample of origin, sequenced in a study of CD8+ T cells in alopecia areata. Treatment reported: oral pan-JAK inhibitor, 5-10 mg twice daily. Sequencing used cDNA as its template, made by extracting RNA and reverse transcribing it. TCRdb's copy holds only in-frame clones and misses some; the assay was immunoSEQ multiplex PCR. Of some 180,000 clones in the sample, about 51% were seen once. The input for sequencing was CD8+ T cells sorted from blood, taken at week 52, from a patient treated with tofacitinib. These receptors were collected from a human donor with alopecia areata.

The chain couples TRBV27 to TRBJ2-2; TRBD1 matches 7 bases. The germline gives CDR1 MNHEY, CDR2 SMNVEV (reference sequence). Trimming removed 5 bases from V and 2 bases from J; junction bases left unmatched: 11. The CDR3 spans 17 residues. CDR3 sequence reads: CASSPFGAGGNTGELFF. CDR3 nucleotide sequence: TGTGCCAGCAGTCCCTTTGGTGCAGGGGGAAACACCGGGGAGCTGTTTTTT.

J is TRBJ2-4 and V is TRBV7-2, with 7 bases identical to TRBD2. Germline CDR1 reads SGHTA; CDR2 reads FQGNSA. The junction had 7 bases not matched to a gene; V was cut back by 0 bases and J by 5 bases. The CDR3 covers 16 residues. CDR3 residues: CASSLAGEGRENIQYF. The CDR3 DNA reads TGTGCCAGCAGCTTAGCCGGGGAGGGGAGAGAAAACATTCAGTACTTC.

The chain recombines TRBV7-2 with TRBJ1-5; 7 bases map to TRBD1. The CDR3 length is 14 residues. CDR1 is SGHTA, CDR2 FQGNSA, per germline. The V and J ends lost 6 bases and 6 bases, in that order; junction bases with no gene match: 8. The CDR3 DNA is TGTGCCAGCAGTCAGGGACAGAAACGTCAGCCCCAGCATTTT. This encodes CASSQGQKRQPQHF.

The rearrangement joins TRBV6-4 to TRBJ2-1; 8 bases are shared with TRBD1. The CDR3 totals 15 residues. With 6 bases clipped from V and 2 bases from J, the junction kept 6 bases outside the gene matches. Germline V lookup: CDR1 MRHNA, CDR2 SNTAGT. CDR3 in DNA: TGTGCCAGCAGCCCAGACAGGGGAACCTACAATGAGCAGTTCTTC. Amino acid sequence: CASSPDRGTYNEQFF.

J is TRBJ2-6 and V is TRBV7-9; unclear D gene. This CDR3 is 13 amino acids long. V dropped 4 bases and J dropped 1 base, with 2 bases sitting between them. Germline lookup yields CDR1 SEHNR and CDR2 FQNEAQ (reference sequence). The CDR3 DNA is TGTGCCAGCAGCTGGTCTGGGGCCAACGTCCTGACTTTC. Its protein product is CASSWSGANVLTF.

This chain links TRBV6-1 with TRBJ2-6; D is undetermined. This CDR3 spans 13 amino acids. Germline CDR1 and CDR2: MNHNS and SASEGT. Deletions cut 5 bases from V and 2 bases from J, with 4 bases between. CDR3: CASSYAGANVLTF. CDR3 coding DNA: TGTGCCAGCAGTTATGCTGGGGCCAACGTCCTGACTTTC.

This clone has only a few counts. This chain connects TRBV6-5 to TRBJ1-2; 9 nucleotides match TRBD1. Trimming cost V 6 bases and J 6 bases; bases outside gene matches: 8. The CDR3 totals 14 residues. In germline, CDR1 is MNHEY, CDR2 SVGAGI. CDR3 sequence reads: CASRPGTGINGYTF. In DNA, the CDR3 is TGTGCCAGCAGGCCCGGGACAGGGATCAATGGCTACACCTTC.

The rearrangement joins TRBV27 to TRBJ2-5; D gene ambiguous. This CDR3 is built from 13 residues. V lost 0 bases and J lost 6, with 8 bases in between. Germline values: CDR1 MNHEY, CDR2 SMNVEV (reference sequence). The DNA for the CDR3 is TGTGCCAGCAGTTTATCCCAGCTCCAGACCCAGTACTTC. Its translation is CASSLSQLQTQYF.

CDR3 sequence: CASSYSGQGTPPLHF. CDR3 DNA: TGTGCCAGCAGTTACTCCGGACAGGGAACGCCACCCCTCCACTTT. The chain uses TRBV6-5 and TRBJ1-6; 8 positions agree with TRBD1. CDR3 length: 15 residues. The J segment lost 11 bases and the V segment lost 0 bases, leaving 6 bases of the junction unmatched. The germline V gene has CDR1 MNHEY and CDR2 SVGAGI.

V and J are TRBV7-8 and TRBJ2-7, with D uncertain. The CDR3 has 12 residues. CDR1 SGHVS and CDR2 FQNEAQ come from the germline V gene. Trimming left V 3 bases short and J 2 bases short, with 5 bases between. The CDR3 DNA follows: TGTGCCAGCAGCTTGGGCACCTACGAGCAGTACTTC. Its translation is CASSLGTYEQYF.